This T cell receptor beta chain was sequenced for a study of cytotoxic CD8 clonotypes in ibrutinib-treated CLL. This clone came up once. Profiled with immunoSEQ multiplex PCR; TCRdb holds only in-frame clones, not every one. In the table there are fewer than 35,000 clones, approximately 69% of which are singletons. The CDR3 extends over 16 amino acids. With 10 bases clipped from V and 2 bases from J, the junction kept 12 bases outside the gene matches. The germline V gene encodes CDR1 MGHRA and CDR2 YSYEKL. The chain has TRBV4-1 and TRBJ2-3, with 10 nucleotides matching TRBD2. This TCR came from a human donor with chronic lymphocytic leukemia. The sequencing here drew on PBMCs, taken before ibrutinib treatment. The CDR3 reads CATTRGAGGDTDTQYF. The CDR3 region has the DNA TGCGCCACCACGAGGGGAGCGGGGGGGGACACAGATACGCAGTATTTT.